Listed below are T cell receptor beta chains from one sample, sequenced in a study of CD8 T cells in ankylosing spondylitis. Each CDR3 protein is one row after TCRdb ran MiXCR on the 5' RACE reads. In the table there are some 140,000 distinct CDR3 sequences, roughly 8.3% of which are singletons. Sequenced material: synovial fluid, either unsorted or a sorted T cell fraction (not recorded which). Receptor source: a male donor with ankylosing spondylitis. CDR3s include the opening cysteine and the closing phenylalanine or tryptophan. Each record gives: CDR3 protein, CDR3 DNA, J gene, D gene, V gene, clone size. A D gene is named only where the DNA matches it firmly. Not every row has a clone size; where given, it reads once, few, many or a size class.

CDR3aa: CASSAGSADQETQYF
CDR3nt: TGTGCCAGCAGCGCCGGGTCAGCGGATCAAGAGACCCAGTACTTC
j_gene: TRBJ2-5
d_gene: -
v_gene: TRBV9
abundance: few

CDR3aa: CASSQGGQPYSNQPQHF
CDR3nt: TGTGCCAGCAGCCAAGGCGGACAGCCCTATAGCAATCAGCCCCAGCATTTT
j_gene: TRBJ1-5
d_gene: -
v_gene: TRBV4-2
abundance: many

CDR3aa: CASSLEGYTGELFF
CDR3nt: TGTGCCAGCAGCTTAGAGGGCTACACCGGGGAGCTGTTTTTT
j_gene: TRBJ2-2
d_gene: -
v_gene: TRBV7-8
abundance: -

CDR3aa: CSARDKPWAADTQYF
CDR3nt: TGCAGTGCTAGAGACAAGCCATGGGCGGCAGATACGCAGTATTTT
j_gene: TRBJ2-3
d_gene: -
v_gene: TRBV20-1
abundance: -

CDR3aa: CASSQVPGRLYEQYF
CDR3nt: TGCGCCAGCAGCCAAGTACCGGGGCGCTTGTACGAGCAGTACTTC
j_gene: TRBJ2-7
d_gene: -
v_gene: TRBV4-3
abundance: many

CDR3aa: CASSITGTGERREQYF
CDR3nt: TGTGCCAGCAGCATTACCGGGACAGGGGAGCGTCGCGAGCAGTACTTC
j_gene: TRBJ2-7
d_gene: TRBD1
v_gene: TRBV11-2
abundance: -

CDR3aa: CASRISGGNTGELFF
CDR3nt: TGTGCCAGCAGAATTAGCGGGGGTAACACCGGGGAGCTGTTTTTT
j_gene: TRBJ2-2
d_gene: TRBD2
v_gene: TRBV7-9
abundance: medium-sized

CDR3aa: CASSLGGRDNEQFF
CDR3nt: TGTGCCAGCAGTTTAGGTGGCAGGGACAATGAGCAGTTCTTC
j_gene: TRBJ2-1
d_gene: -
v_gene: TRBV12-3/TRBV12-4
abundance: many

CDR3aa: CSANRGHIYQPQHF
CDR3nt: TGCAGTGCTAACAGGGGGCATATCTATCAGCCCCAGCATTTT
j_gene: TRBJ1-5
d_gene: TRBD1
v_gene: TRBV20-1
abundance: many

CDR3aa: CSVDRTNSYNEQFF
CDR3nt: TGCAGCGTTGACAGGACTAATTCCTACAATGAGCAGTTCTTC
j_gene: TRBJ2-1
d_gene: -
v_gene: TRBV29-1
abundance: -

CDR3aa: CATSSYSEKLFF
CDR3nt: TGTGCCACCAGCAGCTACAGTGAAAAACTGTTTTTT
j_gene: TRBJ1-4
d_gene: -
v_gene: TRBV15
abundance: many

CDR3aa: CASSYRTGGNQPQHF
CDR3nt: TGTGCCAGCAGCTACCGGACAGGGGGGAATCAGCCCCAGCATTTT
j_gene: TRBJ1-5
d_gene: TRBD1
v_gene: TRBV7-2
abundance: -

CDR3aa: CSATSFSLYEQYF
CDR3nt: TGCAGTGCTACCTCCTTCTCCCTTTACGAGCAGTACTTC
j_gene: TRBJ2-7
d_gene: -
v_gene: TRBV20-1
abundance: -

CDR3aa: CASSQGTSADTQYF
CDR3nt: TGTGCCAGCAGCCAAGGGACTAGCGCGGATACGCAGTATTTT
j_gene: TRBJ2-3
d_gene: TRBD2
v_gene: TRBV14
abundance: many

CDR3aa: CASSFTGLNAEAFF
CDR3nt: TGCGCCAGCAGCTTCACAGGGCTGAACGCTGAAGCTTTCTTT
j_gene: TRBJ1-1
d_gene: -
v_gene: TRBV5-1
abundance: -

CDR3aa: CASSLVLAGALEQFF
CDR3nt: TGTGCCAGCAGCTTGGTACTAGCGGGAGCGCTAGAGCAGTTCTTC
j_gene: TRBJ2-1
d_gene: TRBD2
v_gene: TRBV5-4
abundance: -

CDR3aa: CASSFTDSTYEQYF
CDR3nt: TGTGCCAGCAGCTTTACCGACAGCACCTACGAGCAGTACTTC
j_gene: TRBJ2-7
d_gene: -
v_gene: TRBV7-6
abundance: many

CDR3aa: CASSFGFSYTYEQYF
CDR3nt: TGTGCCAGCAGCTTCGGTTTTTCTTACACCTACGAGCAGTACTTC
j_gene: TRBJ2-7
d_gene: -
v_gene: TRBV7-2
abundance: -

CDR3aa: CATSPRTSTVYEQYF
CDR3nt: TGTGCCACCAGCCCTCGGACTAGCACTGTCTACGAGCAGTACTTC
j_gene: TRBJ2-7
d_gene: TRBD2
v_gene: TRBV15
abundance: many

CDR3aa: CATSRDYGQTIFYEQYF
CDR3nt: TGTGCCACCAGCAGAGACTACGGGCAGACGATCTTCTACGAGCAGTACTTC
j_gene: TRBJ2-7
d_gene: -
v_gene: TRBV15
abundance: many

CDR3aa: CSARAPDRSRVNNSPLHF
CDR3nt: TGCAGTGCTAGAGCTCCGGACAGGTCCCGGGTAAATAATTCACCCCTCCACTTT
j_gene: TRBJ1-6
d_gene: TRBD1
v_gene: TRBV20-1
abundance: few

CDR3aa: CASSQTPDSGNTIYF
CDR3nt: TGTGCCAGCAGCCAAACTCCCGATTCGGGAAACACCATATATTTT
j_gene: TRBJ1-3
d_gene: -
v_gene: TRBV3-1
abundance: many

CDR3aa: CSARVELNTEAFF
CDR3nt: TGCAGTGCTAGAGTAGAGTTGAACACTGAAGCTTTCTTT
j_gene: TRBJ1-1
d_gene: -
v_gene: TRBV20-1
abundance: many

CDR3aa: CSAPGQGDYGYTF
CDR3nt: TGCAGCGCCCCTGGGCAGGGCGACTATGGCTACACCTTC
j_gene: TRBJ1-2
d_gene: -
v_gene: TRBV29-1
abundance: many

CDR3aa: CASSALGGAQETQYF
CDR3nt: TGTGCCAGCAGTGCCTTGGGGGGGGCCCAAGAGACCCAGTACTTC
j_gene: TRBJ2-5
d_gene: -
v_gene: TRBV6-4
abundance: -

CDR3aa: CASSWTSANYEQYF
CDR3nt: TGCGCCAGCAGCTGGACTAGCGCGAACTACGAGCAGTACTTC
j_gene: TRBJ2-7
d_gene: TRBD2
v_gene: TRBV5-1
abundance: many

CDR3aa: CASSLEVRGTEAFF
CDR3nt: TGCGCCAGCAGCTTGGAAGTTCGGGGGACTGAAGCTTTCTTT
j_gene: TRBJ1-1
d_gene: -
v_gene: TRBV5-1
abundance: many

CDR3aa: CASSDSTGSHYGYTF
CDR3nt: TGTGCCAGCAGCGATTCGACAGGGTCCCACTATGGCTACACCTTC
j_gene: TRBJ1-2
d_gene: TRBD1
v_gene: TRBV7-2
abundance: -

CDR3aa: CASSPERGNTDTQYF
CDR3nt: TGCGCCAGCAGCCCCGAAAGGGGCAACACAGATACGCAGTATTTT
j_gene: TRBJ2-3
d_gene: -
v_gene: TRBV4-1
abundance: few

CDR3aa: CASSLGRQETQYF
CDR3nt: TGCGCCAGCAGCCTGGGCAGGCAAGAGACCCAGTACTTC
j_gene: TRBJ2-5
d_gene: -
v_gene: TRBV5-5
abundance: many

CDR3aa: CSARQSGGYEQYF
CDR3nt: TGCAGTGCTAGACAGTCAGGAGGCTACGAGCAGTACTTC
j_gene: TRBJ2-7
d_gene: -
v_gene: TRBV20-1
abundance: -

CDR3aa: CSARVGGSINQPQHF
CDR3nt: TGCAGTGCTAGAGTGGGGGGCTCTATCAATCAGCCCCAGCATTTT
j_gene: TRBJ1-5
d_gene: -
v_gene: TRBV20-1
abundance: few

CDR3aa: CSAVNPGQRTYEQYF
CDR3nt: TGCAGTGCTGTCAATCCGGGACAGCGAACCTACGAGCAGTACTTC
j_gene: TRBJ2-7
d_gene: TRBD1
v_gene: TRBV20-1
abundance: many

CDR3aa: CSASTLLLYEQYF
CDR3nt: TGCAGTGCTAGTACCCTTCTACTGTACGAGCAGTACTTC
j_gene: TRBJ2-7
d_gene: -
v_gene: TRBV20-1
abundance: many

CDR3aa: CASSPPGTGAFLNYGYTF
CDR3nt: TGTGCCAGCTCACCACCGGGGACAGGGGCATTTCTTAACTATGGCTACACCTTC
j_gene: TRBJ1-2
d_gene: TRBD1
v_gene: TRBV18
abundance: few

CDR3aa: CASSRLIGVGGRHEQFF
CDR3nt: TGTGCCAGCAGCCGCTTGATTGGGGTGGGCGGGAGGCATGAGCAGTTCTTC
j_gene: TRBJ2-1
d_gene: TRBD2
v_gene: TRBV5-6
abundance: many

CDR3aa: CATSDKVSTDTQYF
CDR3nt: TGTGCCACCAGTGATAAAGTCAGCACAGATACGCAGTATTTT
j_gene: TRBJ2-3
d_gene: -
v_gene: TRBV24-1
abundance: many

CDR3aa: CASSLRSGIENGYTF
CDR3nt: TGTGCCAGCAGCTTAAGATCCGGGATAGAAAATGGCTACACCTTC
j_gene: TRBJ1-2
d_gene: -
v_gene: TRBV7-3
abundance: few

CDR3aa: CASSLEVWSSEQYF
CDR3nt: TGTGCCAGCAGCTTGGAGGTTTGGAGCTCCGAGCAGTACTTC
j_gene: TRBJ2-7
d_gene: -
v_gene: TRBV5-5
abundance: many

CDR3aa: CASSPSGQGGHIQYF
CDR3nt: TGTGCCAGCAGTCCCTCCGGACAGGGAGGGCACATTCAGTACTTC
j_gene: TRBJ2-4
d_gene: -
v_gene: TRBV28
abundance: few

CDR3aa: CASSLAVGGELFF
CDR3nt: TGTGCCAGCAGCTTAGCGGTCGGCGGGGAGCTGTTTTTT
j_gene: TRBJ2-2
d_gene: -
v_gene: TRBV11-3
abundance: -

CDR3aa: CSGSDTDTQYF
CDR3nt: TGCAGTGGCTCAGACACAGATACGCAGTATTTT
j_gene: TRBJ2-3
d_gene: -
v_gene: TRBV20-1
abundance: many

CDR3aa: CSARYSSYEQYF
CDR3nt: TGCAGTGCTAGATACAGCTCCTACGAGCAGTACTTC
j_gene: TRBJ2-7
d_gene: -
v_gene: TRBV20-1
abundance: few

CDR3aa: CASSLAPQGQGIDEQYF
CDR3nt: TGCGCCAGCAGCTTGGCCCCTCAGGGGCAGGGGATCGACGAGCAGTACTTC
j_gene: TRBJ2-7
d_gene: -
v_gene: TRBV5-1
abundance: few

CDR3aa: CSARTDQETQYF
CDR3nt: TGCAGTGCAAGGACAGACCAAGAGACCCAGTACTTC
j_gene: TRBJ2-5
d_gene: -
v_gene: TRBV20-1
abundance: many

CDR3aa: CSVESRGVGETQYF
CDR3nt: TGCAGCGTTGAATCGAGGGGGGTAGGAGAGACCCAGTACTTC
j_gene: TRBJ2-5
d_gene: -
v_gene: TRBV29-1
abundance: few

CDR3aa: CASSGLPGQPQHF
CDR3nt: TGTGCCAGCAGTGGACTACCCGGGCAGCCCCAGCATTTT
j_gene: TRBJ1-5
d_gene: -
v_gene: TRBV11-2
abundance: -

CDR3aa: CSVVVGDTQYF
CDR3nt: TGCAGCGTTGTAGTCGGAGATACGCAGTATTTT
j_gene: TRBJ2-3
d_gene: -
v_gene: TRBV29-1
abundance: many

CDR3aa: CSAHTSGGQETQYF
CDR3nt: TGCAGTGCTCATACCTCTGGGGGGCAAGAGACCCAGTACTTC
j_gene: TRBJ2-5
d_gene: -
v_gene: TRBV20-1
abundance: few

CDR3aa: CASSGLGTGATNEKLFF
CDR3nt: TGTGCCAGCTCGGGACTCGGGACAGGGGCGACTAATGAAAAACTGTTTTTT
j_gene: TRBJ1-4
d_gene: TRBD1
v_gene: TRBV18
abundance: few

CDR3aa: CAWSVGGGTQYF
CDR3nt: TGTGCCTGGAGTGTAGGAGGAGGCACGCAGTATTTT
j_gene: TRBJ2-3
d_gene: -
v_gene: TRBV30
abundance: few

CDR3aa: CASSQVRGGFYNEQFF
CDR3nt: TGTGCCAGCAGCCAAGTAAGGGGGGGCTTTTACAATGAGCAGTTCTTC
j_gene: TRBJ2-1
d_gene: -
v_gene: TRBV3-1
abundance: many